The 12 T cell receptor beta chains below all came from one sample that was sequenced in a study of blood T cells in healthy people across ages. The second PCR ran about 6 to 11 cycles with a sample-barcoded 5' primer and J-beta primers. MiXCR, applied by TCRdb to the 5' RACE reads, yields one record per CDR3 protein. The table records 920,000 or so distinct CDR3 sequences, 40% to 55% of them present only once. Sequenced: blood. These receptors were taken from a woman aged 55-70 years in good health.

The V and J genes are TRBV27 and TRBJ1-6; D may be TRBD1 (6 bases). The CDR3 is made up of 17 amino acids. Trimming took off 3 bases at V and 9 bases at J, with 21 bases between the two ends. From germline, CDR1 is MNHEY and CDR2 SMNVEV (reference sequence). This CDR3 is CASSFNRVQARGSPLHF. As DNA, the CDR3 is TGTGCCAGCAGTTTCAACAGGGTCCAGGCCAGGGGTTCACCCCTCCACTTT.

This clonotype was detected ten times or more. The J gene is TRBJ2-5, the V gene TRBV11-2; the match to TRBD2 covers 7 bases. With V trimmed by 1 base and J by 1 base, 3 bases remained unmatched. Germline V CDR1 and CDR2: SGHAT, FQNNGV. The CDR3 is made up of 15 amino acids. CDR3 protein: CASSLGQRGQETQYF. Here the CDR3 DNA reads TGTGCCAGCAGCTTAGGACAGCGGGGCCAAGAGACCCAGTACTTC.

This clonotype showed up just once. The genes are TRBV6-4 and TRBJ2-1, with D tentatively TRBD1 or TRBD2 (7 bases each). V dropped 4 bases and J dropped 6 bases, with 13 bases sitting between them. Germline V gene data show CDR1 as MRHNA and CDR2 as SNTAGT. This CDR3 has 14 residues. The CDR3 nucleotides are TGTGCCAGCAGTGCGGGGGGACAGATCAATGAGCAGTTCTTC. The encoded protein is CASSAGGQINEQFF.

This chain connects TRBV13 to TRBJ2-1, with 7 positions matching TRBD2. This CDR3 spans 15 amino acids. Per the germline V gene, CDR1 is PRHDT and CDR2 is FYEKMQ (reference sequence). V dropped 1 base and J dropped 4; count of bases not matched to a gene: 4. Here the CDR3 DNA reads TGTGCCAGCAGCTTAGCACTAGCGATGTACAATGAGCAGTTCTTC. Translated, it gives CASSLALAMYNEQFF.

Worth noting for this clonotype: A read error may account for a junction end that differs from germline. The rearrangement uses TRBV5-1 and TRBJ2-7; 8 nucleotides match TRBD2. There are 14 residues in the CDR3. Germline CDR1 is SGHRS and CDR2 is YFSETQ. For the CDR3, the DNA is TGCGCGAGCAGATTCGAGCGGGGGACCTACGAGCAGTACTTC. Encoded protein: CASRFERGTYEQYF.

The genes are TRBV5-6 and TRBJ2-3; D may be TRBD1 or TRBD2 (5 bases each). This CDR3 region has 13 residues. Germline-derived CDR1 and CDR2 are SGHDT and YYEEEE. V was trimmed by 4 bases and J by 6 bases, leaving 12 bases between them. Here the CDR3 DNA reads TGTGCCAGCAGCGGGGGAGATTCGGATACGCAGTATTTT. Translated, it gives CASSGGDSDTQYF.

The V call is TRBV7-2, the J call TRBJ2-5; TRBD1 agrees at 9 bases. Germline CDR1 and CDR2: SGHTA and FQGNSA. The ends lost 3 bases at V and 4 bases at J; junction bases unmatched: 12. This CDR3 is built from 17 residues. The CDR3 loop reads CASSLVGGQGLGETQYF. CDR3 sequence (DNA): TGTGCCAGCAGCTTGGTAGGGGGACAGGGCTTGGGAGAGACCCAGTACTTC. The whole variable domain, filled in from reference TRBV7-2 and TRBJ2-5, reads GAGVSQSPSNKVTEKGKDVELRCDPISGHTALYWYRQSLGQGLEFLIYFQGNSAPDKSGLPSDRFSAERTGGSVSTLTIQRTQQEDSAVYLCASSLVGGQGLGETQYFGPGTRLLVL.

The chain couples TRBV3-1 to TRBJ2-3; D gene ambiguous. Per the germline V gene, CDR1 is LGHDT and CDR2 is YNNKEL (reference sequence). There are 16 residues in the CDR3. The V end was cut by 3 bases, the J end by 2 bases, with 15 bases between. The CDR3 DNA is TGTGCCAGCAGCCATCAACACACGGATCCCACAGATACGCAGTATTTT. Translating gives CASSHQHTDPTDTQYF.

This chain uses TRBV28 with TRBJ2-5; unclear D gene. This CDR3 has 18 residues. The V end lost 1 base, the J end lost 8 bases, and 26 bases lay between the germline ends. Germline V gene lookup returns CDR1 MDHEN and CDR2 SYDVKM. This CDR3 reads CASSLFPGIETQYSTQYF. The CDR3 DNA reads as TGTGCCAGCAGTTTATTCCCCGGCATCGAGACCCAGTACTCCACCCAGTACTTC.

The chain links TRBV12-3 or TRBV12-4 to TRBJ1-2, with D possibly being TRBD1 (6 bases). This CDR3 is 15 amino acids long. The V and J ends lost 7 bases and 7 bases respectively, with 22 bases between them. In DNA form, the CDR3 reads TGTGCCAGCACCCCAAGGAGGGGGGGCGTGGGTGGCTACACCTTC. This encodes CASTPRRGGVGGYTF.

The chain recombines TRBV30 with TRBJ1-6; 8 nucleotides agree with TRBD1. V dropped 4 bases and J dropped 3; count of bases not matched to a gene: 5. The CDR3 spans 15 residues. Germline CDR1 GTSNPN, CDR2 SVGIG (reference sequence). The CDR3 DNA reads TGTGCCTGGAAAGGACAGGGATTCTATAATTCACCCCTCCACTTT. Its protein product is CAWKGQGFYNSPLHF.

The chain links TRBV3-1 to TRBJ2-3, with D uncertain. The length of the CDR3 is 15 residues. With 2 bases removed from V and 6 bases from J, the gap between germline ends came to 15 bases. Germline CDR1 reads LGHDT; CDR2 reads YNNKEL (reference sequence). The CDR3 bases are TGTGCCAGCAGCCAACAGGCCAATCTAGGTGATACGCAGTATTTT. Its protein product is CASSQQANLGDTQYF.